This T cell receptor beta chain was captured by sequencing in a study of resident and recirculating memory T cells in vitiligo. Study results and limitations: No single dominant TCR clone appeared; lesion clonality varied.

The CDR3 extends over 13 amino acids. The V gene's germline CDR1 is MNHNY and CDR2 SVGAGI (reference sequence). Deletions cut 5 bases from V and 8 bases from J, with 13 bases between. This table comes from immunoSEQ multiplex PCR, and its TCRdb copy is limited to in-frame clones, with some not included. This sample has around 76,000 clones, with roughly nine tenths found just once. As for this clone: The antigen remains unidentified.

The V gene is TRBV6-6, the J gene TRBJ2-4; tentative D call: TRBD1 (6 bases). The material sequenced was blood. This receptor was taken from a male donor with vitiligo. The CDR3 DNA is TGTGCCAGCAGTACAGGGTTATGGGACATTCAGTACTTC. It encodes CASSTGLWDIQYF.